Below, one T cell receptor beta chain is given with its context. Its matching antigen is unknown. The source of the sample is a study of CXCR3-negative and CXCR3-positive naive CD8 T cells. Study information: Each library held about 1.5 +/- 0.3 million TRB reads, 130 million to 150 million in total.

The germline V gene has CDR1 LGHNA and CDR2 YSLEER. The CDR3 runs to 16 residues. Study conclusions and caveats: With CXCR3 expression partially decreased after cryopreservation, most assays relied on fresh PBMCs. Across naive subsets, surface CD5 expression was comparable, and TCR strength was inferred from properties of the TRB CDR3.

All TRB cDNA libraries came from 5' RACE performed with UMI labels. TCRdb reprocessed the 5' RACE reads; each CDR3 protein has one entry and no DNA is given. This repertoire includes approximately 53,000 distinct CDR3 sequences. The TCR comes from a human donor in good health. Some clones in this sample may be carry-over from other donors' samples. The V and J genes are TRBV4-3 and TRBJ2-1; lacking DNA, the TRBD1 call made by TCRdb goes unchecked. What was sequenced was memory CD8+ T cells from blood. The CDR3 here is CASSQEGVGVYNEQFF.